The present TCR beta chain was sequenced within a study of blood T cell repertoires in COVID-19. Background on the study: COVID-19 samples from acute and convalescent phases originated in the United States, Italy and Spain. PBMCs, B-cell-depleted T cells, or T cells were the source of the cDNA or gDNA that made up the material.

Per the study methods: Amplifying reference gene primers gave estimates of nucleated cell counts. Sequencing was performed with immunoSEQ multiplex PCR; in TCRdb, only in-frame clones are kept and a portion is missing. The V and J calls and clone size were taken over from that table, and D and trimming were inferred from the DNA. The sample shows 120,000 to 150,000 clones, around 84% of them seen only once. V was shortened by 8 bases and J by 4 bases, with 8 bases between the two germline ends. CDR3 length equals 11 residues. CDR1 ENHRY and CDR2 SYGVKD come from the germline V gene. Sequenced: peripheral blood. The receptor comes from a man in his 60s with active or convalescent COVID-19. The chain uses TRBV10-3 and TRBJ1-1; D remains ambiguous. DNA of the CDR3: TGTGCCATCGGCGGGAGCACTGAAGCTTTCTTT. Amino acids: CAIGGSTEAFF.